These 26 T cell receptor beta chains were all obtained from the same sample, sequenced in a study of high-grade serous ovarian cancer treatment subgroups. The data were produced by immunoSEQ multiplex PCR, yet TCRdb's version contains in-frame clones alone and is incomplete. Among approximately 5,400 clones, 65% to 75% were seen once, and the ten largest hold roughly 6.1%. Tumor samples were obtained before definitive surgery or chemotherapy. Material: tumor tissue. These TCRs come from a human patient with high-grade serous ovarian cancer.

The rearrangement links TRBV5-6 to TRBJ2-5, with 8 bases fitting TRBD1. CDR1 SGHDT and CDR2 YYEEEE come from the germline V gene. The J segment lost 5 bases and the V segment lost 0 bases, leaving 3 bases of the junction unmatched. The CDR3 contains 14 residues. This CDR3 reads CASSLEDRVETQYF. As DNA, the CDR3 is TGTGCCAGCAGCTTGGAGGACAGGGTGGAGACCCAGTACTTC. Drawing the rest from reference TRBV5-6 and TRBJ2-5, the complete variable domain is DAGVTQSPTHLIKTRGQQVTLRCSPKSGHDTVSWYQQALGQGPQFIFQYYEEEERQRGNFPDRFSGHQFPNYSSELNVNALLLGDSALYLCASSLEDRVETQYFGPGTRLLVL.

The CDR3 coding sequence is TGTGCCAGCAGCGTAGGGCTCAACACCGGGGAGCTGTTTTTT. It translates to CASSVGLNTGELFF. The chain carries TRBV9 and TRBJ2-2; no firm D call. The CDR3 contains 14 residues. V lost 0 bases and J 2 bases, leaving 5 bases between the germline ends. Germline V gene lookup returns CDR1 SGDLS and CDR2 YYNGEE.

The chain has TRBV7-2 and TRBJ2-5, with D perhaps assigned TRBD1 or TRBD2 (5 bases each). Trimming removed 5 bases at V and 7 bases at J, with 14 bases between. CDR1 is SGHTA, CDR2 FQGNSA, per germline. The CDR3 totals 13 residues. CDR3 bases: TGTGCCAGCAGCCAGGGAGCTAGAGGGACCCAGTACTTC. This sequence encodes CASSQGARGTQYF. Looking up the rest from reference TRBV7-2 and TRBJ2-5 gives the full variable domain: GAGVSQSPSNKVTEKGKDVELRCDPISGHTALYWYRQSLGQGLEFLIYFQGNSAPDKSGLPSDRFSAERTGGSVSTLTIQRTQQEDSAVYLCASSQGARGTQYFGPGTRLLVL.

The chain carries TRBV10-2 and TRBJ2-2, with TRBD2 matching over 7 bases. This CDR3 has 16 residues. CDR1 and CDR2 (germline): WSHSY, SAAADI. Trimming cost V 3 bases and J 0 bases; bases outside gene matches: 4. The CDR3, as DNA: TGCGCCAGCAGTGACCGGGGGAGGGCGAACACCGGGGAGCTGTTTTTT. It translates to CASSDRGRANTGELFF.

The genes are TRBV5-4 and TRBJ2-2; D not certain. This CDR3 is built from 15 residues. Trimming took off 0 bases at V and 1 base at J, with 7 bases between the two ends. Germline loops: CDR1 SGHNT, CDR2 YYREEE (reference sequence). CDR3 residues: CASSLEVLNTGELFF. CDR3 nucleotide sequence: TGTGCCAGCAGCTTGGAGGTTCTGAACACCGGGGAGCTGTTTTTT.

This chain joins TRBV4-1 and TRBJ1-5; D is possibly TRBD1 (5 bases). The CDR3 loop spans 17 amino acids. Trimming took off 1 base at V and 0 bases at J, with 13 bases between the two ends. Germline assignment: CDR1 MGHRA and CDR2 YSYEKL. The CDR3 is CASSQVGLGGSNQPQHF. The CDR3 region has the DNA TGCGCCAGCAGCCAAGTGGGCTTGGGGGGTAGCAATCAGCCCCAGCATTTT.

The rearrangement joins TRBV28 to TRBJ1-3, with 7 bases matching TRBD1. Germline lookup yields CDR1 MDHEN and CDR2 SYDVKM. The CDR3 is 15 residues long. Trimming at V came to 5 bases and at J to 2 bases, leaving 6 bases not matched to a gene. Here the CDR3 DNA reads TGTGCCAGCAGTCCGACAGGGTACGCTGGAAACACCATATATTTT. It yields the protein CASSPTGYAGNTIYF.

The chain links TRBV5-6 to TRBJ2-3; 11 bases line up with TRBD2. V lost 1 base, J lost 6 bases, and 10 bases stayed unmatched. Germline loops: CDR1 SGHDT, CDR2 YYEEEE. The CDR3 is 17 amino acids. Here the CDR3 DNA reads TGTGCCAGCAGCTTGCCCCTGATAGCGGGGGGGGCTGATACGCAGTATTTT. As protein: CASSLPLIAGGADTQYF.

As DNA, the CDR3 is TGTGCCAGCAGCTTGTTTTTGACAGAACTTAGCAATCAGCCCCAGCATTTT. Its translation is CASSLFLTELSNQPQHF. The gene calls are TRBV5-8 and TRBJ1-5; a possible D gene is TRBD1 (5 bases). Germline V gene lookup returns CDR1 SGHTS and CDR2 YDEGEE. V lost 1 base, J lost 0 bases, and 14 bases lay in between. This CDR3 has 17 residues.

On this clone: The same CDR3 arises from other DNA sequences in this sample as well. CDR3 in DNA: TGTGCCAGCAGCTTGGTTGGTGAGCAGTTCTTC. It encodes CASSLVGEQFF. The rearrangement uses TRBV5-4 and TRBJ2-1; D ambiguous. Germline V CDR1 and CDR2: SGHNT, YYREEE (reference sequence). V gave up 0 bases and J gave up 9 bases, with 4 bases separating them. The CDR3 is 11 amino acids.

This clone was recorded a few times. The gene calls are TRBV7-2 and TRBJ1-2, with unresolved D. This CDR3 is built from 14 residues. Germline V gene sequence: CDR1 SGHTA, CDR2 FQGNSA. Trimming pared 0 bases from V and 4 bases from J, leaving 9 bases between. As DNA, the CDR3 is TGTGCCAGCAGCTTAGCGTCGGGTTCCTATGGCTACACCTTC. This gives the protein CASSLASGSYGYTF.

This rearrangement joins TRBV6-5 to TRBJ2-1, with no clear D. From germline, CDR1 is MNHEY and CDR2 SVGAGI. Trimming cost V 5 bases and J 2 bases, with 10 bases left between them. This CDR3 is 14 amino acids long. The CDR3 sequence is CASSQRHAYNEQFF. The CDR3 DNA reads as TGTGCCAGCAGTCAACGACACGCCTACAATGAGCAGTTCTTC.

CDR3 amino acids: CAISVGRLGYEQYV. The CDR3 DNA sequence: TGTGCCATCAGTGTTGGCAGGCTAGGGTACGAGCAGTACGTC. This rearrangement joins TRBV10-3 to TRBJ2-7, with D unresolved. Trimming shortened V by 4 bases and J by 4 bases, and 14 bases separated the two germline ends. The CDR3 spans 14 residues. Germline V gene lookup returns CDR1 ENHRY and CDR2 SYGVKD.

The chain has TRBV4-1 and TRBJ2-3, with D perhaps matching TRBD2 (6 bases). This CDR3 spans 17 amino acids. Trimming cost V 1 base and J 2 bases, with 16 bases left between them. Germline V gene data show CDR1 as MGHRA and CDR2 as YSYEKL. For the CDR3, the DNA is TGCGCCAGCAGCCAAGTCTGGAGGGACTCTTACACAGATACGCAGTATTTT. Residues: CASSQVWRDSYTDTQYF.

The rearrangement links TRBV14 to TRBJ1-2, with D possibly TRBD1 on 6 matching bases. The CDR3 consists of 14 residues. Looked up from germline, CDR1 is SGHDN and CDR2 is FVKESK. V shed 4 bases and J shed 4 bases, with 13 bases lying between them. As DNA, the CDR3 is TGTGCCAGCAGCCCGTCGGGGGCTTTCTATGGCTACACCTTC. It is translated as CASSPSGAFYGYTF.

The CDR3 DNA sequence: TGTGCCAGTAGTCAAGGACAGCAGAACACTGAAGCTTTCTTT. This sequence encodes CASSQGQQNTEAFF. V is TRBV19 and J is TRBJ1-1; tentatively, D is TRBD1 (6 bases). CDR1 and CDR2 (germline): LNHDA, SQIVND (reference sequence). V was cut by 5 bases and J by 1 base, with 11 bases left in between. The CDR3 has 14 residues.

This chain uses TRBV4-2 with TRBJ2-1; TRBD1 or TRBD2 may be the D gene (5 bases each). Germline CDR1 reads LGHNA; CDR2 reads YNFKEQ. Trimming took 6 bases from V and 9 from J, leaving 12 bases between them. The CDR3 covers 12 residues. The CDR3 sequence is CASRDLGPEQFF. In nucleotides, the CDR3 is TGTGCCAGCAGGGACTTGGGGCCTGAGCAGTTCTTC.

The rearrangement uses TRBV5-1 and TRBJ2-3, with D perhaps matching TRBD2 (6 bases). V gave up 0 bases and J gave up 6 bases, with 17 bases separating them. The CDR3 loop spans 16 amino acids. In germline, CDR1 is SGHRS, CDR2 YFSETQ. The CDR3 region is CASSLVGTDLGDTQYF. CDR3 in DNA: TGCGCCAGCAGCTTGGTCGGGACTGACCTTGGGGATACGCAGTATTTT. Variable domain in full (rest from reference TRBV5-1 and TRBJ2-3): KAGVTQTPRYLIKTRGQQVTLSCSPISGHRSVSWYQQTPGQGLQFLFEYFSETQRNKGNFPGRFSGRQFSNSRSEMNVSTLELGDSALYLCASSLVGTDLGDTQYFGPGTRLTVL.

The rearrangement links TRBV30 to TRBJ1-1; D possibly corresponds to TRBD1 (5 bases). In germline, CDR1 is GTSNPN, CDR2 SVGIG (reference sequence). CDR3 length: 12 amino acids. V shed 2 bases and J shed 7 bases, with 11 bases lying between them. The CDR3 nucleotides read TGTGCCTGGAGTCGGGCAGGGTATGAAGCTTTCTTT. Residues: CAWSRAGYEAFF.

This clone was picked up a small number of times. This chain's CDR3 is CASSEALRYTF. The DNA of the CDR3 is TGTGCCAGCAGTGAAGCGCTTAGGTACACCTTC. The chain uses TRBV2 and TRBJ1-2; D call uncertain. The V end was cut by 0 bases, the J end by 11 bases, with 7 bases between. Germline V CDR1 and CDR2: SNHLY, FYNNEI. The CDR3 contains 11 residues.

The chain employs TRBV7-9 and TRBJ2-3, with 9 bases fitting TRBD1. Germline V lookup: CDR1 SEHNR, CDR2 FQNEAQ (reference sequence). The CDR3 length is 13 residues. V shed 9 bases and J 0 bases; nucleotides not matched to a gene: 1. The CDR3 DNA follows: TGTGCCAGTGGGACAGGGAGCACAGATACGCAGTATTTT. The encoded protein is CASGTGSTDTQYF.

The V gene is TRBV18, the J gene TRBJ2-5, with D unclear. Germline V CDR1 and CDR2: KGHSH, LQKENI. This CDR3 region has 14 residues. The ends were cut back, 3 bases at V and 0 bases at J, with 8 bases in the middle. The CDR3: CASSPSRHQETQYF. In nucleotides, the CDR3 is TGTGCCAGCTCACCCAGTCGACACCAAGAGACCCAGTACTTC.

This clone was detected only once. This rearrangement joins TRBV28 to TRBJ1-5; D is possibly TRBD1 (5 bases). Looked up from germline, CDR1 is MDHEN and CDR2 is SYDVKM. V was trimmed by 5 bases and J by 2 bases, leaving 25 bases between them. The CDR3 covers 19 residues. The CDR3 DNA sequence: TGTGCCAGCAGTCCCGGCCCCTTTCACAGGAATAGGGGCAATCAGCCCCAGCATTTT. It translates to CASSPGPFHRNRGNQPQHF.

The sample holds one count of this clone. The V gene is TRBV9, the J gene TRBJ2-5, with 8 bases aligning to TRBD1. In germline, CDR1 is SGDLS, CDR2 YYNGEE. The CDR3 is 14 amino acids. V gave up 2 bases and J gave up 1 base; unmatched junction bases: 1. CDR3 bases: TGTGCCAGCAGCGTTGGACAGGGCCAAGAGACCCAGTACTTC. The encoded protein is CASSVGQGQETQYF. Filled out from reference TRBV9 and TRBJ2-5, the complete variable domain reads DSGVTQTPKHLITATGQRVTLRCSPRSGDLSVYWYQQSLDQGLQFLIQYYNGEERAKGNILERFSAQQFPDLHSELNLSSLELGDSALYFCASSVGQGQETQYFGPGTRLLVL.

This chain joins TRBV6-5 and TRBJ1-3; D not certain. The CDR3 is made up of 15 amino acids. Trimming removed 5 bases at V and 6 bases at J, with 17 bases between. Germline V gene sequence: CDR1 MNHEY, CDR2 SVGAGI. CDR3: CASSPTTGIVNTIYF. The CDR3 DNA reads TGTGCCAGCAGTCCTACTACGGGTATTGTAAACACCATATATTTT.

The sample holds a few counts of this clone. This rearrangement joins TRBV2 to TRBJ2-7, with D tentatively TRBD1 (6 bases). Between the trimmed V and J ends, which lost 7 bases and 2 bases, there was a span of 9 bases. The germline gives CDR1 SNHLY, CDR2 FYNNEI. The CDR3 is made up of 12 amino acids. CDR3 nucleotides: TGTGCCAGCACCCCAGGGGCCTACGAGCAGTACTTC. This encodes CASTPGAYEQYF.